The rows below give T cell receptor beta chains drawn from one sample of a study of cytomegalovirus exposure and HLA in healthy donors. The repertoire was sequenced with immunoSEQ multiplex PCR; TCRdb's copy has only in-frame clones and lacks some. The sample has 100,000 to 150,000 clones, around three quarters seen once. The material sequenced was PBMCs. The receptors were gathered from a man in his forties or fifties in good health and CMV-seronegative. Both conserved end residues are part of each CDR3. D genes are given only for firm matches. Clone size appears in some rows only: once, few, many, or a class for an expanded clone.

v_gene,d_gene,j_gene,abundance,CDR3nt,CDR3aa
TRBV4-1,-,TRBJ1-2,once,TGCGCCAGCAGCCAAGATGCGGCAGACTATGGCTACACCTTC,CASSQDAADYGYTF
TRBV7-2,TRBD1,TRBJ2-7,-,TGTGCCAGCAGCTTTCGACAGGGTACGACGTACGAGCAGTACTTC,CASSFRQGTTYEQYF
TRBV30,-,TRBJ2-7,-,TGTGCCTGGAGTACAGGTGCCTACGAGCAGTACTTC,CAWSTGAYEQYF
TRBV6-7,-,TRBJ2-7,-,TGTGCCAGCAGTTGTGGCAGCGGCTACGAGCAGTACTTC,CASSCGSGYEQYF
TRBV2,-,TRBJ2-2,few,TGTGCCAGCGTTTTAGCCGGGGAGCTGTTTTTT,CASVLAGELFF
TRBV25-1,TRBD2,TRBJ2-7,once,TGTGCCAGCAGTACCGCGACTAGCGGCCGACCAGGGCAGTACTTC,CASSTATSGRPGQYF
TRBV18,TRBD1,TRBJ1-1,-,TGTGCCAGCTCACCATCAGGGGGCAGGGGGAGCACTGAAGCTTTCTTT,CASSPSGGRGSTEAFF
TRBV5-5,TRBD1,TRBJ2-2,-,TGTGCCAGCAGCTTTACAGGGGGCGCTACCGGGGAGCTGTTTTTT,CASSFTGGATGELFF
TRBV15,-,TRBJ2-7,-,TGTGCCACCAGCAACAGGCAGGACTACGAGCAGTACTTC,CATSNRQDYEQYF
TRBV15,-,TRBJ2-3,once,TGTGCCACCAGCAGAGATGTCGTAGCAGATACGCAGTATTTT,CATSRDVVADTQYF
TRBV4-1,TRBD1,TRBJ2-3,few,TGCGCCAGCAGCCAAGATAGGGACAGCTCCACAGATACGCAGTATTTT,CASSQDRDSSTDTQYF
TRBV19,TRBD2,TRBJ2-1,-,TGTGCCAGTAGTATGCCCCTGAGGTGGGCGGGAGGCGAGCAGTTCTTC,CASSMPLRWAGGEQFF
TRBV30,-,TRBJ1-2,-,TGTGCCTGGAAAGAGGACAAAGGGCACTATGGCTACACCTTC,CAWKEDKGHYGYTF
TRBV7-8,TRBD2,TRBJ2-1,few,TGTGCCAGCAGCTCGCTAGCGGGAGGGAACAATGAGCAGTTCTTC,CASSSLAGGNNEQFF
TRBV27,TRBD1,TRBJ1-4,-,TGTGCCGATTACCTGGACAGGGGAAATGAAAAACTGTTTTTT,CADYLDRGNEKLFF
TRBV7-9,TRBD1,TRBJ1-1,-,TGTGCCAGCAGCTTATTCAGGGGGCGAGTGTTCTTT,CASSLFRGRVFF
TRBV4-1,TRBD1,TRBJ2-5,-,TGCGCCAGCAGCCCGGGACAGCTACAAGAGACCCAGTACTTC,CASSPGQLQETQYF
TRBV29-1,TRBD2,TRBJ2-3,-,TGCAGCGCCGAGACTAGCGGGACGGATACGCAGTATTTT,CSAETSGTDTQYF
TRBV2,-,TRBJ1-5,-,TGTGCCAGCGGTGGACCTATCGGGAATCAGCCCCAGCATTTT,CASGGPIGNQPQHF
TRBV7-8,TRBD1,TRBJ1-3,-,TGTGCCAGCAGCTACGACAGGGATCCTGGAAACACCATATATTTT,CASSYDRDPGNTIYF
TRBV7-8,-,TRBJ1-2,few,TGTGCCAGCAGCTTAGTGGCAGGGATACGCTATGGCTACACCTTC,CASSLVAGIRYGYTF
TRBV30,TRBD2,TRBJ2-1,-,TGTGCCTGGTGGGAACTAGCGGGGGAGCAGTTCTTC,CAWWELAGEQFF
TRBV6-5,-,TRBJ1-6,once,TGTGCCAGCAGTTACTCGTTAGGGCGAGGGTCACCCCTCCACTTT,CASSYSLGRGSPLHF
TRBV27,TRBD2,TRBJ2-7,-,TGTGCCAGCGGTTCCCGGGAGGCCTCCTACGAGCAGTACTTC,CASGSREASYEQYF
TRBV7-9,TRBD1,TRBJ1-4,-,TGTGCCAGCAGCCCCGGACAGGGGTACCTCGAACTGTTTTTT,CASSPGQGYLELFF
TRBV25-1,TRBD1,TRBJ1-5,-,TGTGCCAGCAGTGAGGGGACAGGGTCCCCTCAGCCCCAGCATTTT,CASSEGTGSPQPQHF
TRBV19,TRBD2,TRBJ2-1,-,TGTGCCAGTAGTATCACTAGCGGGAGGAAGAATGAGCAGTTCTTC,CASSITSGRKNEQFF
TRBV7-6,-,TRBJ2-7,-,TGTGCCAGCAGCTTAGGGACAGTTTTCTACGAGCAGTACTTC,CASSLGTVFYEQYF
TRBV28,TRBD1,TRBJ2-5,-,TGTGCCAGCAGAGAGACAGGGGCGGTTGAGACCCAGTACTTC,CASRETGAVETQYF